This T cell receptor beta chain was captured by sequencing in a study of regulatory T cells in long-lasting Graves disease. The CDR3 contains 19 residues. Germline CDR1 is MNHEY and CDR2 is SVGEGT. V lost 6 bases, J lost 5 bases, and 19 bases stayed unmatched. In the case of this clonotype: Possible read error: a much larger clone is one base away.

Library construction for TCR beta used iRepertoire HTBI primers and Arm-PCR of CDR3 regions. TCRdb reanalysed the multiplex PCR reads using MiXCR and keeps one entry per CDR3 protein. The sample carries 400,000 to 500,000 distinct CDR3 sequences, around 13% recorded once. Time point of the sample: newly diagnosed GD, antithyroid drugs for less than 3 months. After RNA was extracted from PBMCs, the TCR library was made from it. The sample also formed part of further work on T cells in Graves' hyperthyroidism and ophthalmopathy.

Sequencing was performed on peripheral blood mononuclear cells (PBMCs), taken at new diagnosis, from a patient treated with antithyroid drugs. The clonotype originates from a woman aged 45 to 65 with Graves disease. The gene calls are TRBV6-2 or TRBV6-3 and TRBJ1-5; 10 positions match TRBD1. The DNA for the CDR3 is TGTGCCAGCAGGTCCGGGACAGGGGATGGGCACCACACTGATCAGCCCCAGCATTTT. It codes for CASRSGTGDGHHTDQPQHF.